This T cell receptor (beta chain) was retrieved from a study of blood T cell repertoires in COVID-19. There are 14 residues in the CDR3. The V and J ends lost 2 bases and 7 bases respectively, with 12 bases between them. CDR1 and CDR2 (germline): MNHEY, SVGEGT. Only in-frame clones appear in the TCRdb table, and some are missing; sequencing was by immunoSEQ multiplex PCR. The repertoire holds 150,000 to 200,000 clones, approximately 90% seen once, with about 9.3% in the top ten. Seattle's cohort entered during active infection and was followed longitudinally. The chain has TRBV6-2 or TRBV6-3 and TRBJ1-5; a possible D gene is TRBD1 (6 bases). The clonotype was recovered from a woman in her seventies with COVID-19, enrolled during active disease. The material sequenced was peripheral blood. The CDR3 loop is CASSYPQGHQPQHF. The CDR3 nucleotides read TGTGCCAGCAGTTACCCACAGGGACACCAGCCCCAGCATTTT.